The clone carrying this T cell receptor (beta chain) was picked up one time. These data come from a study of blood T cell repertoires in COVID-19. Study-level background: Sites across the United States, Italy and Spain contributed samples from acute and convalescent COVID-19.

Some clones are missing from TCRdb's copy, which holds only in-frame ones; the method was immunoSEQ multiplex PCR. The sample carries about 140,000 clones, about 91% recorded once. Germline assignment: CDR1 KGHSH and CDR2 LQKENI. With 1 base removed from V and 0 bases from J, the gap between germline ends came to 13 bases. The CDR3 has 16 amino acids. The specimen was peripheral blood. V usage is TRBV18 and J usage is TRBJ2-7; no definite D call. This TCR was sampled from a human donor in a cohort sampled during active COVID-19. Written as DNA, the CDR3 is TGTGCCAGCTCACCACGGGTGGGCTTCCCCTCCTACGAGCAGTACTTC. Its translation is CASSPRVGFPSYEQYF.